Below, 6 T cell receptor beta chains from the same sample are listed, as sequenced in a study of response to subunit inactivated influenza vaccine. TCRdb passed the RT-PCR reads through MiXCR, listing each CDR3 protein once. The table lists about 780,000 distinct CDR3 sequences, roughly 20% of them singletons. The starting material was PBMCs from blood, obtained around 5 days after vaccination. These receptors came from a man in his fifties or sixties who received an inactivated influenza vaccine.

The DNA for the CDR3 is TGTGCCAGCGAGACCCAATTCGGGGAGCAGTACTTC. It is translated as CASETQFGEQYF. V gene TRBV6-2 or TRBV6-3 combines with J gene TRBJ2-7; D call uncertain. The CDR3 has 12 amino acids. Germline loops: CDR1 MNHEY, CDR2 SVGEGT. The ends were cut back, 8 bases at V and 7 bases at J, with 15 bases in the middle.

This clonotype occurred a few times. The J gene is TRBJ1-2, the V gene TRBV6-1; D uncertain. V lost 6 bases, J lost 4 bases, and 15 bases lay in between. The CDR3 totals 14 residues. Germline lookup yields CDR1 MNHNS and CDR2 SASEGT. CDR3 DNA sequence: TGTGCCAGCAGCCACACGGGTGCGAGCTATGGCTACACCTTC. Amino acid sequence: CASSHTGASYGYTF.

This clonotype showed up just a few times. The gene calls are TRBV10-3 and TRBJ2-5; possible D gene TRBD1, 6 bases. Germline V CDR1 and CDR2: ENHRY, SYGVKD. This CDR3 has 14 residues. V lost 7 bases, J lost 7 bases, and 19 bases lay in between. The CDR3, as DNA: TGTGCCATCAAACCAGGACAGCCCTCGGGGACCCAGTACTTC. Its protein is CAIKPGQPSGTQYF.

This clonotype was seen more than once but under ten times. The rearrangement joins TRBV7-2 to TRBJ1-1; no reliable D call. CDR1 and CDR2 (germline): SGHTA, FQGNSA. V lost 6 bases and J lost 2, with 13 bases in between. The CDR3 runs to 14 residues. The CDR3 nucleotides are TGTGCCAGCAGATCGACACCTGTTAACACTGAAGCTTTCTTT. Translation gives CASRSTPVNTEAFF. Looking up the rest from reference TRBV7-2 and TRBJ1-1 gives the full variable domain: GAGVSQSPSNKVTEKGKDVELRCDPISGHTALYWYRQSLGQGLEFLIYFQGNSAPDKSGLPSDRFSAERTGGSVSTLTIQRTQQEDSAVYLCASRSTPVNTEAFFGQGTRLTVV.

The rearrangement links TRBV4-3 to TRBJ1-2; 7 nucleotides agree with TRBD1. The V and J ends lost 1 base and 4 bases, in that order; junction bases with no gene match: 12. The CDR3 spans 17 residues. Germline V gene lookup returns CDR1 LGHNA and CDR2 YSLEER. Written as DNA, the CDR3 is TGCGCCAGCAGCCAAGCTGGGACGACAGGGAAGGGCTATGGCTACACCTTC. It yields the protein CASSQAGTTGKGYGYTF.

V is TRBV5-1 and J is TRBJ2-7, with D possibly being TRBD1 (6 bases). The CDR3 extends over 14 amino acids. The V gene's germline CDR1 is SGHRS and CDR2 YFSETQ. Trimming took 4 bases from V and 3 from J, leaving 14 bases between them. The CDR3 DNA reads as TGCGCCAGCAGCCTCCGGACAGCGAACTACGAGCAGTACTTC. Translation: CASSLRTANYEQYF.